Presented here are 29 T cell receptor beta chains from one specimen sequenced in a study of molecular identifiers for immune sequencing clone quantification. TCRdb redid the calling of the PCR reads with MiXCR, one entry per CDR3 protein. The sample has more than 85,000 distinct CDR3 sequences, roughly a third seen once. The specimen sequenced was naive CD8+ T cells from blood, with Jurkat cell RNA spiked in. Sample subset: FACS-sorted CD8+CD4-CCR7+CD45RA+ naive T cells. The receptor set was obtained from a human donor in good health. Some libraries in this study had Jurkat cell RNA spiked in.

The CDR3 region has the DNA TGTGCCAGCTGCGGGACATCGCGGTTGCTTTCCGTCCAAGAGACCCAGTACTTC. Residues: CASCGTSRLLSVQETQYF. The chain uses TRBV5-6 and TRBJ2-5; D could derive from TRBD1 or TRBD2 (6 bases each). Trimming stripped 7 bases from V and 1 base from J, with 26 bases between. The CDR3 covers 18 residues. CDR1 and CDR2 (germline): SGHDT, YYEEEE.

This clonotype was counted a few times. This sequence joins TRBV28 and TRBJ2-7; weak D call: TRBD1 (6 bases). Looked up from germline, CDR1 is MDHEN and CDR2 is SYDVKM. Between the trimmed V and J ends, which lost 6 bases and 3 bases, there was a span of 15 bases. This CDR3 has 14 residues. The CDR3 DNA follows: TGTGCCAGCAGCGTCTCCGGGACATACTACGAGCAGTACTTC. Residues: CASSVSGTYYEQYF.

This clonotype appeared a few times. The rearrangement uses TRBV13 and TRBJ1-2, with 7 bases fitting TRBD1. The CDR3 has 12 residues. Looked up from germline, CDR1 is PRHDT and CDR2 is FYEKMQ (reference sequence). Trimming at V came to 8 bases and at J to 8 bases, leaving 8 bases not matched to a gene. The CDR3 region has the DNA TGTGCCAGCGAAAGGGGGCGAGGGGGCTACACCTTC. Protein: CASERGRGGYTF. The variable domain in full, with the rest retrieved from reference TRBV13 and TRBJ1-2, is AAGVIQSPRHLIKEKRETATLKCYPIPRHDTVYWYQQGPGQDPQFLISFYEKMQSDKGSIPDRFSAQQFSDYHSELNMSSLELGDSALYFCASERGRGGYTFGSGTRLTVV.

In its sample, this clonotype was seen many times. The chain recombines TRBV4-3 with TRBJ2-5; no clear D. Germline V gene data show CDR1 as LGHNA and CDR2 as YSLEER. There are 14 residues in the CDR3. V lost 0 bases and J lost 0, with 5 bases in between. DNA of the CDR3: TGCGCCAGCAGCCAAGACGAGAACCAAGAGACCCAGTACTTC. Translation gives CASSQDENQETQYF.

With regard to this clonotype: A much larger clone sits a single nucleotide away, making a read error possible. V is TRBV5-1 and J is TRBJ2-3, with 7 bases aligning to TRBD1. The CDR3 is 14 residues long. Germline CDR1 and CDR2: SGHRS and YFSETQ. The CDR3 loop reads CAGSLQGFADTQYF. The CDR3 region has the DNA TGCGCCGGCAGCTTACAGGGGTTCGCAGATACGCAGTATTTT.

The CDR3: CSARGNKGGIYEQYF. Written as DNA, the CDR3 is TGCAGTGCTAGAGGTAATAAGGGAGGAATCTACGAGCAGTACTTC. This chain links TRBV20-1 with TRBJ2-7, with TRBD2 as a possible D gene (6 bases). This CDR3 is built from 15 residues. V was pared by 1 base and J by 3 bases, with 16 bases between. The germline V gene has CDR1 DFQATT and CDR2 SNEGSKA (reference sequence).

The CDR3 DNA follows: TGCGCCAGCAGTCTTGGACAGGGCTTGCCCCAGCCCCAGCATTTT. Amino acids: CASSLGQGLPQPQHF. This chain connects TRBV4-1 to TRBJ1-5; TRBD1 aligns across 8 bases. V shed 6 bases, J shed 7 bases, and the junction held 11 bases outside the gene matches. This CDR3 region has 15 residues. Looked up from germline, CDR1 is MGHRA and CDR2 is YSYEKL.

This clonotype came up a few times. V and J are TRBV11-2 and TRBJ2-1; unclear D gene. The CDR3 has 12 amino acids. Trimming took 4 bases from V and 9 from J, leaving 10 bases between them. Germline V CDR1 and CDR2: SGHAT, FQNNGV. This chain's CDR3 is CASSSYLVEQFF. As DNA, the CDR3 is TGTGCCAGCAGCTCATATTTGGTTGAGCAGTTCTTC.

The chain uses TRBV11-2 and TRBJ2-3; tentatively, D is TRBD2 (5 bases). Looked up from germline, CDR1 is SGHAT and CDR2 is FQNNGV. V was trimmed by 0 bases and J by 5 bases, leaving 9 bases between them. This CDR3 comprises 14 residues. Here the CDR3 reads CASSLEGRQDTQYF. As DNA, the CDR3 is TGTGCCAGCAGCTTAGAGGGGAGACAAGATACGCAGTATTTT. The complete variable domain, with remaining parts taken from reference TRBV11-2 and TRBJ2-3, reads EAGVAQSPRYKIIEKRQSVAFWCNPISGHATLYWYQQILGQGPKLLIQFQNNGVVDDSQLPKDRFSAERLKGVDSTLKIQPAKLEDSAVYLCASSLEGRQDTQYFGPGTRLTVL.

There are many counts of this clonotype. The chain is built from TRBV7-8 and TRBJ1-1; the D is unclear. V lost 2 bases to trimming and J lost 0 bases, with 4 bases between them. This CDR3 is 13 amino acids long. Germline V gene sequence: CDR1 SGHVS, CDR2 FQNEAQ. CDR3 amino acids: CASSLSLNTEAFF. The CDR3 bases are TGTGCCAGCAGCTTATCATTGAACACTGAAGCTTTCTTT.

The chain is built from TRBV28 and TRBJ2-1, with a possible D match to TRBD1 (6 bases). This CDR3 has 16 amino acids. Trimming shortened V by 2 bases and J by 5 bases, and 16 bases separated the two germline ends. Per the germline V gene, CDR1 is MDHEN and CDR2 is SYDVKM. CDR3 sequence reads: CASSLPRGNLNNEQFF. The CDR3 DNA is TGTGCCAGCAGTTTACCGAGGGGGAACTTAAACAATGAGCAGTTCTTC. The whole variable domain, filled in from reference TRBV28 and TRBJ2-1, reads DVKVTQSSRYLVKRTGEKVFLECVQDMDHENMFWYRQDPGLGLRLIYFSYDVKMKEKGDIPEGYSVSREKKERFSLILESASTNQTSMYLCASSLPRGNLNNEQFFGPGTRLTVL.

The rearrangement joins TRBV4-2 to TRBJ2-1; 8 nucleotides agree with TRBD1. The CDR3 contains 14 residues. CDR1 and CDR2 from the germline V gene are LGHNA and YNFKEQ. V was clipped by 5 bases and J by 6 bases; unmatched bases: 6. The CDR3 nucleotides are TGTGCCAGCAGCATTACAGGGGGTCCCAATGAGCAGTTCTTC. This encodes CASSITGGPNEQFF.

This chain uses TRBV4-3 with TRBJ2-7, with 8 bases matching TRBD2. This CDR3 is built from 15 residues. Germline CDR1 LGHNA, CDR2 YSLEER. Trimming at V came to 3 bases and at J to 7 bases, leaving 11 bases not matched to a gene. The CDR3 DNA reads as TGCGCCAGCAGCCATAGTTCTAGCGGGCCGAGGGAGCAGTACTTC. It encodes CASSHSSSGPREQYF.

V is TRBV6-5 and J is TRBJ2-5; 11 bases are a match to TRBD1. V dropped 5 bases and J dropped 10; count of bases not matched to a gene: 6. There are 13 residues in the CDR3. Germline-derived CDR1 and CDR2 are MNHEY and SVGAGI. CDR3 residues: CASSQPGQGDQYF. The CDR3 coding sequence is TGTGCCAGCAGTCAACCGGGACAGGGGGACCAGTACTTC.

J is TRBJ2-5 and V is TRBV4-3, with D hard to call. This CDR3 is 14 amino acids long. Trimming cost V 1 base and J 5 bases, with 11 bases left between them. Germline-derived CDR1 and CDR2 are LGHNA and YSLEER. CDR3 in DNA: TGCGCCAGCAGCCAAGGAGGTAGCCGGGAGACCCAGTACTTC. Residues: CASSQGGSRETQYF.

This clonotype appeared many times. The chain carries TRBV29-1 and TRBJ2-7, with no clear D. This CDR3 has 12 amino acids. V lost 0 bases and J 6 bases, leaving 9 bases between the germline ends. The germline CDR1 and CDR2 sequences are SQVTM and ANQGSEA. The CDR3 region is CSVEDATGEQYF. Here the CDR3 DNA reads TGCAGCGTTGAAGATGCTACCGGCGAGCAGTACTTC.

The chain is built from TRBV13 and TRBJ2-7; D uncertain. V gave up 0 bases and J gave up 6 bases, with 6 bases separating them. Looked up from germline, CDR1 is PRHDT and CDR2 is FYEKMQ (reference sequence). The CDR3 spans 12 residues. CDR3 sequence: CASSLGACEQYF. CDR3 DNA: TGTGCCAGCAGCTTAGGAGCCTGCGAGCAGTACTTC.

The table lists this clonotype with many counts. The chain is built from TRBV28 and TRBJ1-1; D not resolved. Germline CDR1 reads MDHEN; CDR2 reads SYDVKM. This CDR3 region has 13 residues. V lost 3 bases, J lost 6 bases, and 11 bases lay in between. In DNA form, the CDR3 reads TGTGCCAGCAGTTTTAGGGCGGGCGCTGAAGCTTTCTTT. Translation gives CASSFRAGAEAFF.

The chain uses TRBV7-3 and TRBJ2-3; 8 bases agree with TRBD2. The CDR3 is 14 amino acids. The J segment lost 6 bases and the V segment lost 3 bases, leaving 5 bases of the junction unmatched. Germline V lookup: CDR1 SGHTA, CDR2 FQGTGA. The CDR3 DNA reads TGTGCCAGCAGCTTCACGGGAGGGCGGGATACGCAGTATTTT. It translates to CASSFTGGRDTQYF.

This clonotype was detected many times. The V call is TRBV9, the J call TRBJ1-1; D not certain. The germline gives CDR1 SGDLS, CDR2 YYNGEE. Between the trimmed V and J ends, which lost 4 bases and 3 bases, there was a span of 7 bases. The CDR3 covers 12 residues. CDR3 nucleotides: TGTGCCAGCAGCTCCCGGGACACTGAAGCTTTCTTT. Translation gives CASSSRDTEAFF.

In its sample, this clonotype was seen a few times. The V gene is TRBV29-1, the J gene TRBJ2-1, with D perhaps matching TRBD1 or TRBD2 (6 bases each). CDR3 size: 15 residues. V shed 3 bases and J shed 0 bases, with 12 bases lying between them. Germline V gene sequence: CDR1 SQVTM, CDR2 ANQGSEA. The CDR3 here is CSVDGGDTSYNEQFF. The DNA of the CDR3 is TGCAGCGTTGACGGGGGCGATACCTCCTACAATGAGCAGTTCTTC.

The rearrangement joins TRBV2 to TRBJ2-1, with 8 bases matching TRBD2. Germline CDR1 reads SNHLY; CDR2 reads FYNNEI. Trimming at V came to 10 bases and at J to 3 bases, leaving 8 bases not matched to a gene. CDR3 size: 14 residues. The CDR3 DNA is TGTGCCACCCCACTAGCGGCGGGCTACAATGAGCAGTTCTTC. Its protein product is CATPLAAGYNEQFF.

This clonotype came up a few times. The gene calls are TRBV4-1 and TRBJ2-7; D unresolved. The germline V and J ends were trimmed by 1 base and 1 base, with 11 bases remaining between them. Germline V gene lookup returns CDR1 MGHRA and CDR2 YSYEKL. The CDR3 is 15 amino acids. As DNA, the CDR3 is TGCGCCAGCAGCCAAGGACCTGGGGTTTCCTACGAGCAGTACTTC. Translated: CASSQGPGVSYEQYF.

The DNA of the CDR3 is TGTGCCAGCAGAGTACCGGGACCCCCCTCCTACGAGCAGTACTTC. Amino acids: CASRVPGPPSYEQYF. The chain carries TRBV6-2 or TRBV6-3 and TRBJ2-7; D might be TRBD1 or TRBD2, each matching 5 bases. V was cut by 6 bases and J by 0 bases, with 15 bases left in between. This CDR3 contains 15 residues. The germline gives CDR1 MNHEY, CDR2 SVGEGT.

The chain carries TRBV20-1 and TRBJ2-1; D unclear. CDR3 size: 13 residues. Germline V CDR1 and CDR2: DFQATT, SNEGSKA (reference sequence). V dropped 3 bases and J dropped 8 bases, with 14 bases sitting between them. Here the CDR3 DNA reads TGCAGTGCTAGTTCGGGCGAGATGGATGAGCAGTTCTTC. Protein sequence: CSASSGEMDEQFF.

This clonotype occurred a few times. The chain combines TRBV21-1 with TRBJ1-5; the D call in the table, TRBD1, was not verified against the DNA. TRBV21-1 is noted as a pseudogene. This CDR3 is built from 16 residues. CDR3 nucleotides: TGTGCCAGCAGCCCCTCTGTCTTGGGGGGCTTTCAGCCCCAGCATTTT. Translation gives CASSPSVLGGFQPQHF.

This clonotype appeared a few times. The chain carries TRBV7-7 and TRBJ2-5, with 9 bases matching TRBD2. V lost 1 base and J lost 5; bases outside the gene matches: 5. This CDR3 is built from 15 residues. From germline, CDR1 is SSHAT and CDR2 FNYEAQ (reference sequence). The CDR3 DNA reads TGTGCCAGCAGCTTAGAGGCTAGCGGGGCTGAGACCCAGTACTTC. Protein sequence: CASSLEASGAETQYF.

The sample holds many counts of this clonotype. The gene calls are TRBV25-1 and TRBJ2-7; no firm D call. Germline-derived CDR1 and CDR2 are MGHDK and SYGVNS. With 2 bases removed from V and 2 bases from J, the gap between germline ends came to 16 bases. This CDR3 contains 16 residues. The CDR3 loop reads CASSEEASRSTYEQYF. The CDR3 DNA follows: TGTGCCAGCAGTGAAGAAGCCAGCCGCTCGACCTACGAGCAGTACTTC.

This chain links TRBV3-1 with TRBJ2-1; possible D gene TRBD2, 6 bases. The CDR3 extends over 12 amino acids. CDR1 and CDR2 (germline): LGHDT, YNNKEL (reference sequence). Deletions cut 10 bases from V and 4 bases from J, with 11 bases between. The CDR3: CATEAGYNEQFF. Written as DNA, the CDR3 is TGTGCCACCGAAGCGGGTTACAATGAGCAGTTCTTC.